This T cell receptor (beta chain) was identified in a study of T cells in Graves' hyperthyroidism and ophthalmopathy. Overall study context: Specimen type is peripheral blood, collected at initial diagnosis prior to any treatment.

Study findings and constraints: Ophthalmopathy, as predicted by the model, came a median about seven months after the prediction. Also found in blood were most expanded thyroid clonotypes above 0.001.

J was trimmed by 6 bases and V by 5 bases; bases with no gene match: 5. The CDR3 contains 13 residues. This clonotype was seen many times. Its antigen is unknown. RNA transcripts gave rise to amplified TCR beta CDR3 regions. The study used the HTBI primer set for a first-round RT-PCR of the TCR CDR3. TCRdb reprocessed the multiplex PCR reads via MiXCR and lists one record per CDR3 protein. Of around 430,000 distinct CDR3 sequences in the sample, just under 15% were seen once. Material for sequencing was blood. The clonotype was recovered from a woman between 25 and 40 years old with Graves' hyperthyroidism. V gene TRBV12-3 or TRBV12-4 combines with J gene TRBJ1-1; 8 bases line up with TRBD1. The DNA for the CDR3 is TGTGCCAGCAGTCGGACAGGGTACGCTGAAGCTTTCTTT. Its translation: CASSRTGYAEAFF.